This TCR beta chain was recovered during a study of cytomegalovirus exposure and HLA in healthy donors. Study-level information: A previous analysis identified approximately 110 million unique TCR beta sequences derived from around 200 million T cells. Whole-study findings and limits: In a later analysis, at a false discovery rate of 0.05, some 17,000 TCR beta sequences were associated with HLA alleles. Donors were assumed by presence/absence analyses to have roughly uniform sequencing depth.

The primer mix had 60 Vbeta and 13 Jbeta primers. Produced via immunoSEQ multiplex PCR; TCRdb's table is partial and in-frame only. The data hold about 160,000 clones, with roughly 83% observed a single time. V lost 4 bases to trimming and J lost 2 bases; unmatched junction nucleotides: 7. The V gene's germline CDR1 is SGHNT and CDR2 YYREEE (reference sequence). The CDR3 runs to 16 residues. Samples came from healthy bone marrow donors. The table lists this clone with a few counts. No antigen is known for it. V and J are TRBV5-4 and TRBJ1-2; 11 nucleotides match TRBD1. The sequenced sample was PBMCs. This TCR was sampled from a young woman in good health and CMV-seronegative. The CDR3 loop reads CASSPPGTGGNYGYTF. CDR3 DNA sequence: TGTGCCAGCAGCCCCCCCGGGACAGGGGGGAACTATGGCTACACCTTC.